This is a list of T cell receptor beta chains from one sample in a study of blood T cell repertoires in COVID-19. Libraries were prepared by immunoSEQ multiplex PCR; TCRdb keeps only in-frame clonotypes and omits some of them. The sample lists over 150,000 clones, 60% to 80% occurring once. Sequencing was performed on PBMCs or T cells enriched from blood (not recorded which). These receptors originate from a woman aged 45-59 years who had recovered from COVID-19. The CDR3 runs from the conserved cysteine through the conserved F or W. The order of the fields is clone size, V gene, J gene, D gene, CDR3 protein, CDR3 DNA. The D gene is left open where the match is weak. Clone size, where shown, is once, few, many, or a class for clones that have expanded.

clone size: -; V gene: TRBV28; J gene: TRBJ2-7; D gene: -; CDR3 protein: CASSLGQGSTNEQYF; CDR3 DNA: TGTGCCAGCAGTTTGGGTCAGGGGTCAACGAACGAGCAGTACTTC
clone size: -; V gene: TRBV6-7; J gene: TRBJ2-1; D gene: -; CDR3 protein: CASSRGLFSNEQFF; CDR3 DNA: TGTGCCAGCAGTCGGGGACTTTTCTCAAATGAGCAGTTCTTC
clone size: -; V gene: TRBV18; J gene: TRBJ2-2; D gene: TRBD2; CDR3 protein: CASSPSSGGTGELFF; CDR3 DNA: TGTGCCAGCTCACCTTCTAGCGGGGGAACCGGGGAGCTGTTTTTT
clone size: -; V gene: TRBV29-1; J gene: TRBJ2-3; D gene: TRBD2; CDR3 protein: CSVRTSGRKDTQYF; CDR3 DNA: TGCAGCGTTAGGACTAGCGGGAGGAAGGATACGCAGTATTTT
clone size: -; V gene: TRBV7-3; J gene: TRBJ2-2; D gene: -; CDR3 protein: CASSLSGGELFF; CDR3 DNA: TGTGCCAGCAGCTTATCCGGCGGGGAGCTGTTTTTT
clone size: -; V gene: TRBV19; J gene: TRBJ2-5; D gene: TRBD2; CDR3 protein: CASALRSRTSGSQETQYF; CDR3 DNA: TGTGCCAGTGCCCTCCGAAGTCGGACTAGCGGGTCCCAAGAGACCCAGTACTTC
clone size: -; V gene: TRBV7-8; J gene: TRBJ1-3; D gene: -; CDR3 protein: CASSLHGNTIYF; CDR3 DNA: TGTGCCAGCAGCTTACATGGAAACACCATATATTTT
clone size: few; V gene: TRBV29-1; J gene: TRBJ2-7; D gene: -; CDR3 protein: CSVEEQGYYEQYF; CDR3 DNA: TGCAGCGTTGAAGAGCAGGGATACTACGAGCAGTACTTC
clone size: once; V gene: TRBV29-1; J gene: TRBJ1-1; D gene: -; CDR3 protein: CSVDKAGGTEAFF; CDR3 DNA: TGCAGCGTTGATAAGGCCGGGGGCACTGAAGCTTTCTTT
clone size: -; V gene: TRBV11-2; J gene: TRBJ2-2; D gene: TRBD1; CDR3 protein: CASSLEGDRNTGELFF; CDR3 DNA: TGTGCCAGCAGCTTAGAAGGGGACAGGAACACCGGGGAGCTGTTTTTT
clone size: -; V gene: TRBV19; J gene: TRBJ1-2; D gene: -; CDR3 protein: CASLSGQGDSGYTF; CDR3 DNA: TGTGCCAGCCTGTCCGGACAAGGGGACTCTGGCTACACCTTC
clone size: -; V gene: TRBV7-6; J gene: TRBJ2-3; D gene: -; CDR3 protein: CASSLPSSSTDTQYF; CDR3 DNA: TGTGCCAGCAGCTTACCGTCGTCTTCCACAGATACGCAGTATTTT
clone size: -; V gene: TRBV7-3; J gene: TRBJ2-5; D gene: TRBD1; CDR3 protein: CASSPTGVETQYF; CDR3 DNA: TGTGCCAGCAGCCCTACAGGGGTGGAGACCCAGTACTTC
clone size: -; V gene: TRBV6-5; J gene: TRBJ2-7; D gene: TRBD1; CDR3 protein: CASSSGQGKYEQYF; CDR3 DNA: TGTGCCAGCAGTTCTGGACAGGGGAAGTACGAGCAGTACTTC
clone size: -; V gene: TRBV4-3; J gene: TRBJ1-6; D gene: -; CDR3 protein: CASSQDTGQQKSSYNSPLHF; CDR3 DNA: TGCGCCAGCAGCCAAGATACCGGACAGCAGAAGAGCTCCTATAATTCACCCCTCCACTTT
clone size: -; V gene: TRBV7-9; J gene: TRBJ2-1; D gene: -; CDR3 protein: CASSLRGTTSSYNEQFF; CDR3 DNA: TGTGCCAGCAGCTTAAGGGGGACAACGAGCTCCTACAATGAGCAGTTCTTC
clone size: -; V gene: TRBV7-8; J gene: TRBJ2-2; D gene: TRBD1; CDR3 protein: CASSQRDSNTGELFF; CDR3 DNA: TGTGCCAGCAGCCAACGGGACAGCAACACCGGGGAGCTGTTTTTT
clone size: -; V gene: TRBV11-2; J gene: TRBJ1-3; D gene: -; CDR3 protein: CASSFGIGGTSGNTIYF; CDR3 DNA: TGTGCCAGCAGCTTTGGTATAGGGGGAACCTCTGGAAACACCATATATTTT
clone size: -; V gene: TRBV7-7; J gene: TRBJ2-1; D gene: -; CDR3 protein: CASSLDGGLNQQFF; CDR3 DNA: TGTGCCAGCAGCTTAGATGGGGGACTCAACCAGCAGTTCTTC
clone size: -; V gene: TRBV28; J gene: TRBJ1-5; D gene: -; CDR3 protein: CASIASGNSNQPQHF; CDR3 DNA: TGTGCCAGCATCGCCTCCGGGAATAGCAATCAGCCCCAGCATTTT
clone size: -; V gene: TRBV19; J gene: TRBJ1-1; D gene: -; CDR3 protein: CASSIDGGSVYTEAFF; CDR3 DNA: TGTGCCAGTAGTATAGACGGAGGTTCGGTGTACACTGAAGCTTTCTTT
clone size: -; V gene: TRBV5-6; J gene: TRBJ2-2; D gene: TRBD1; CDR3 protein: CASSFSGQGGTGELFF; CDR3 DNA: TGTGCCAGCAGCTTTTCGGGACAGGGGGGCACCGGGGAGCTGTTTTTT
clone size: once; V gene: TRBV7-8; J gene: TRBJ1-1; D gene: -; CDR3 protein: CASSPYSQGPNTEAFF; CDR3 DNA: TGTGCCAGCAGCCCGTACTCACAGGGTCCGAACACTGAAGCTTTCTTT
clone size: -; V gene: TRBV27; J gene: TRBJ2-7; D gene: TRBD1; CDR3 protein: CASSRDRGSYEQYF; CDR3 DNA: TGTGCCAGCAGTAGGGACAGGGGGTCCTACGAGCAGTACTTC
clone size: -; V gene: TRBV3-1/TRBV3-2; J gene: TRBJ1-2; D gene: TRBD1; CDR3 protein: CASSLGQVKQYGGYTF; CDR3 DNA: TGTGCCAGCAGCCTGGGACAGGTAAAACAGTATGGTGGCTACACCTTC
clone size: -; V gene: TRBV7-2; J gene: TRBJ1-1; D gene: -; CDR3 protein: CASSPRGGNMLTEAFF; CDR3 DNA: TGTGCCAGCAGCCCAAGGGGGGGAAACATGCTAACTGAAGCTTTCTTT
clone size: few; V gene: TRBV7-2; J gene: TRBJ2-7; D gene: TRBD1; CDR3 protein: CASSLGPGGEQYF; CDR3 DNA: TGTGCCAGCAGCTTAGGTCCAGGGGGCGAGCAGTACTTC
clone size: -; V gene: TRBV6-4; J gene: TRBJ2-3; D gene: TRBD2; CDR3 protein: CASSETSGRSDTQYF; CDR3 DNA: TGTGCCAGCAGTGAAACCAGCGGGAGGTCAGATACGCAGTATTTT
clone size: -; V gene: TRBV11-2; J gene: TRBJ2-3; D gene: -; CDR3 protein: CASSLVSGLSTDTQYF; CDR3 DNA: TGTGCCAGCAGCTTAGTGTCGGGACTTTCCACAGATACGCAGTATTTT
clone size: -; V gene: TRBV5-5; J gene: TRBJ2-1; D gene: TRBD2; CDR3 protein: CASSLGLAGGLYNEQFF; CDR3 DNA: TGTGCCAGCAGCCTGGGACTAGCGGGAGGGCTTTACAATGAGCAGTTCTTC
clone size: -; V gene: TRBV10-3; J gene: TRBJ1-1; D gene: -; CDR3 protein: CAISEAENTEAFF; CDR3 DNA: TGTGCCATCAGTGAAGCGGAGAACACTGAAGCTTTCTTT
clone size: few; V gene: TRBV28; J gene: TRBJ2-7; D gene: -; CDR3 protein: CASSVSLRQPTYEQYF; CDR3 DNA: TGTGCCAGCAGCGTCTCCCTAAGACAGCCGACCTACGAGCAGTACTTC
clone size: few; V gene: TRBV27; J gene: TRBJ2-7; D gene: TRBD1; CDR3 protein: CASSLSPGQIPGRSYEQYF; CDR3 DNA: TGTGCCAGCAGTTTATCCCCGGGACAGATACCAGGACGCTCCTACGAGCAGTACTTC
clone size: -; V gene: TRBV28; J gene: TRBJ2-3; D gene: TRBD1; CDR3 protein: CASSLQGVYTQYF; CDR3 DNA: TGTGCCAGCAGTTTGCAGGGGGTATATACGCAGTATTTT
clone size: -; V gene: TRBV5-1; J gene: TRBJ1-1; D gene: -; CDR3 protein: CASRPDRPNTEAFF; CDR3 DNA: TGCGCCAGCAGACCCGACAGGCCGAACACTGAAGCTTTCTTT
clone size: -; V gene: TRBV4-1; J gene: TRBJ2-7; D gene: TRBD1; CDR3 protein: CASSQGDRPYEQYF; CDR3 DNA: TGCGCCAGCAGCCAAGGGGACAGACCCTACGAGCAGTACTTC
clone size: -; V gene: TRBV27; J gene: TRBJ1-2; D gene: -; CDR3 protein: CASSPLFGVRGNGYTF; CDR3 DNA: TGTGCCAGCAGTCCCCTCTTTGGGGTCCGGGGAAATGGCTACACCTTC
clone size: -; V gene: TRBV19; J gene: TRBJ1-5; D gene: -; CDR3 protein: CASGIQGNQHF; CDR3 DNA: TGTGCCAGTGGTATACAGGGAAACCAGCATTTT
clone size: -; V gene: TRBV29-1; J gene: TRBJ2-3; D gene: TRBD2; CDR3 protein: CSVQTSGSVGDTQYF; CDR3 DNA: TGCAGCGTTCAGACTAGCGGGAGTGTAGGAGATACGCAGTATTTT
clone size: once; V gene: TRBV25-1; J gene: TRBJ1-1; D gene: -; CDR3 protein: CASNGMNTEAFF; CDR3 DNA: TGTGCCAGCAACGGGATGAACACTGAAGCTTTCTTT
clone size: -; V gene: TRBV5-5; J gene: TRBJ1-5; D gene: -; CDR3 protein: CASSLLGTRSNQPQHF; CDR3 DNA: TGTGCCAGCAGCTTGTTGGGAACTAGGTCAAATCAGCCCCAGCATTTT
clone size: -; V gene: TRBV27; J gene: TRBJ2-2; D gene: -; CDR3 protein: CASRRASNTGELFF; CDR3 DNA: TGTGCCTCACGGAGGGCTTCCAACACCGGGGAGCTGTTTTTT
clone size: -; V gene: TRBV9; J gene: TRBJ2-2; D gene: -; CDR3 protein: CASSFLGDPANTGELFF; CDR3 DNA: TGTGCCAGCAGCTTCCTAGGAGACCCCGCGAACACCGGGGAGCTGTTTTTT
clone size: once; V gene: TRBV11-1; J gene: TRBJ2-1; D gene: -; CDR3 protein: CASSTGISNEQFF; CDR3 DNA: TGTGCCAGCAGCACAGGGATTAGCAATGAGCAGTTCTTC
clone size: -; V gene: TRBV3-1/TRBV3-2; J gene: TRBJ2-1; D gene: TRBD2; CDR3 protein: CASVASGTYSYNEQFF; CDR3 DNA: TGTGCCAGCGTCGCTAGCGGGACTTACTCCTACAATGAGCAGTTCTTC
clone size: -; V gene: TRBV5-1; J gene: TRBJ2-1; D gene: TRBD2; CDR3 protein: CASSPGTSGNVNEQFF; CDR3 DNA: TGCGCCAGCAGCCCCGGGACTAGCGGGAATGTCAATGAGCAGTTCTTC